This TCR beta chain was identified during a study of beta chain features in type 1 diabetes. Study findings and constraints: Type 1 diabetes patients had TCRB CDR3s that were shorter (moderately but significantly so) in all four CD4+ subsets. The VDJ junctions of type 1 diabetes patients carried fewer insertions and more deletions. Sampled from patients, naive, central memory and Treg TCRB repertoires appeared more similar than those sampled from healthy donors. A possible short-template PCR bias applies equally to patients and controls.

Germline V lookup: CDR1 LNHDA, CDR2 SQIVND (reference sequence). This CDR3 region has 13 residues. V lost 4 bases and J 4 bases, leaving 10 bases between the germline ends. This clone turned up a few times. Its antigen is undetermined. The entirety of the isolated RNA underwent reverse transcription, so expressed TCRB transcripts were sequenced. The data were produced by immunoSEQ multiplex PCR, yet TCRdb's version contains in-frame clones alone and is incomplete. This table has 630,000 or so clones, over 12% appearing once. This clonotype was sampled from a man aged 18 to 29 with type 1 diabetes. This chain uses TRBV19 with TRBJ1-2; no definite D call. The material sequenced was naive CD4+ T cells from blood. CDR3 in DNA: TGTGCCAGTAGTAACGGGCAGTCCTATGGCTACACCTTC. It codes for CASSNGQSYGYTF.